This TCR beta chain emerged from a study of early T cells in non-severe SARS-CoV-2 infection. TCRdb itself ran the 5' RACE reads through MiXCR, one entry per CDR3 protein. The sample comprises 45,000 to 50,000 distinct CDR3 sequences, roughly 5.5% of which are singletons, and 4.5% to 5.5% rests with the top ten. Looked up from germline, CDR1 is DFQATT and CDR2 is SNEGSKA (reference sequence). CDR3 length: 14 residues. V shed 5 bases and J 6 bases; nucleotides not matched to a gene: 9. This clonotype was seen more than once but under ten times. The sample taken for sequencing was whole blood. The rearrangement uses TRBV20-1 and TRBJ2-2; 7 bases map to TRBD1. The receptor was derived from an adult who was a healthcare worker with PCR-confirmed SARS-CoV-2 infection or an uninfected control (not recorded which). The CDR3 DNA follows: TGCAGTGCTCAAGCCCTACAGGGGCCCGGGGAGCTGTTTTTT. This sequence encodes CSAQALQGPGELFF.